Below, one TCR beta chain is given with its context. These data are taken from a study of blood T cell repertoires in COVID-19. Overall study: There were acute and convalescent COVID-19 samples, and they came from the United States, Italy and Spain. From T cells, B-cell-depleted T cells, or PBMCs came the material, which was cDNA or gDNA.

Deletions cut 1 base from V and 3 bases from J, with 12 bases between. The CDR3 consists of 15 residues. The V gene's germline CDR1 is SEHNR and CDR2 FQNEAQ (reference sequence). Original handling: Estimated nucleated cell counts came from reference gene primer amplification. The method was immunoSEQ multiplex PCR; TCRdb's version includes in-frame clones alone and lacks a portion of them. For V, J and clone size, that table is used; D and trimming come from the DNA. The repertoire has about 110,000 clones, 70% to 80% of them found once; the top ten carry under 8%. The chain has TRBV7-9 and TRBJ1-1; D not resolved. The sequencing input was peripheral blood. The TCR was taken from an elderly man with COVID-19, enrolled during active disease. The CDR3 region is CASSLGAGRDTEAFF. For the CDR3, the DNA is TGTGCCAGCAGCTTAGGCGCCGGGAGGGACACTGAAGCTTTCTTT.